This entry lists 32 T cell receptor beta chains sequenced from one sample in a study of cytomegalovirus exposure and HLA in healthy donors. This table comes from immunoSEQ multiplex PCR, and its TCRdb copy is limited to in-frame clones, with some not included. The data hold fewer than 350,000 clones, with around 87% observed a single time. Sample: PBMCs. These receptors came from a woman aged 18-35 years in good health and CMV-seronegative.

V and J are TRBV11-2 and TRBJ2-7; 7 bases fit TRBD2. This CDR3 spans 17 amino acids. Germline CDR1 reads SGHAT; CDR2 reads FQNNGV. Losses at the gene ends were 2 bases for V and 5 bases for J; bases not matched to a gene: 15. CDR3 in amino acids: CASSLRSTSIRRDEQYF. CDR3 coding DNA: TGTGCCAGCAGCTTAAGGTCGACTAGCATTCGCCGGGACGAGCAGTACTTC.

V usage is TRBV30 and J usage is TRBJ2-3; possible D gene TRBD2, 5 bases. The CDR3 extends over 14 amino acids. Trimming shortened V by 3 bases and J by 2 bases, and 12 bases separated the two germline ends. Germline assignment: CDR1 GTSNPN and CDR2 SVGIG (reference sequence). CDR3 nucleotides: TGTGCCTGGAGGCTTACGGGGATCACAGATACGCAGTATTTT. It specifies CAWRLTGITDTQYF.

The chain employs TRBV19 and TRBJ2-1; TRBD1 matches at 10 bases. Germline CDR1 is LNHDA and CDR2 is SQIVND (reference sequence). V was pared by 5 bases and J by 7 bases, with 17 bases of the junction left unmatched. This CDR3 spans 18 amino acids. CDR3 coding DNA: TGTGCCAGTAGTCGCACAATCTCCGGGACAGGGGCGGGGAATGAGCAGTTCTTC. It is translated as CASSRTISGTGAGNEQFF.

The chain couples TRBV10-3 to TRBJ2-3, with 11 bases fitting TRBD2. Germline V gene lookup returns CDR1 ENHRY and CDR2 SYGVKD. This CDR3 has 15 residues. The junction had 4 bases not matched to a gene; V was cut back by 5 bases and J by 3 bases. The CDR3 protein is CAISLTSGRTDTQYF. Written as DNA, the CDR3 is TGTGCCATCAGTCTCACTAGCGGGAGAACAGATACGCAGTATTTT.

The chain links TRBV28 to TRBJ2-1; 10 bases agree with TRBD2. The V and J ends lost 6 bases and 7 bases, in that order; junction bases with no gene match: 6. This CDR3 region has 14 residues. Germline assignment: CDR1 MDHEN and CDR2 SYDVKM. The CDR3 nucleotides read TGTGCCAGCAGCGGGACTAGCGCGGGAAATGAGCAGTTCTTC. This gives the protein CASSGTSAGNEQFF.

J is TRBJ1-6 and V is TRBV28, with 9 bases identical to TRBD1. Losses at the gene ends were 6 bases for V and 9 bases for J; bases not matched to a gene: 12. Germline CDR1 and CDR2: MDHEN and SYDVKM. This CDR3 is 16 amino acids long. Here the CDR3 reads CASRTSDRGLGSPLHF. CDR3 bases: TGTGCCAGCAGAACCTCGGACAGGGGTTTAGGTTCACCCCTCCACTTT.

The chain is built from TRBV5-1 and TRBJ1-1, with D maybe TRBD1 (6 bases). V was cut by 6 bases and J by 0 bases, with 9 bases left in between. The CDR3 runs 13 residues. In germline, CDR1 is SGHRS, CDR2 YFSETQ. CDR3 nucleotide sequence: TGCGCCAGCACGACAGGAGTGAACACTGAAGCTTTCTTT. As protein: CASTTGVNTEAFF. The full variable domain, its missing parts supplied by reference TRBV5-1 and TRBJ1-1, is KAGVTQTPRYLIKTRGQQVTLSCSPISGHRSVSWYQQTPGQGLQFLFEYFSETQRNKGNFPGRFSGRQFSNSRSEMNVSTLELGDSALYLCASTTGVNTEAFFGQGTRLTVV.

V usage is TRBV15 and J usage is TRBJ2-7, with TRBD1 matching 8 bases. The length of the CDR3 is 14 residues. The J segment lost 3 bases and the V segment lost 6 bases, leaving 7 bases of the junction unmatched. Germline loops: CDR1 LNHNV, CDR2 YYDKDF (reference sequence). The CDR3 coding sequence is TGTGCCACCAGAAGGACAGGGAGAAGCTACGAGCAGTACTTC. As protein: CATRRTGRSYEQYF.

V gene TRBV5-1 combines with J gene TRBJ2-1, with 11 bases lining up with TRBD1. In germline, CDR1 is SGHRS, CDR2 YFSETQ. The CDR3 length is 16 residues. Losses at the gene ends were 4 bases for V and 7 bases for J; bases not matched to a gene: 10. This CDR3 is CASSKSRDRGTNEQFF. The CDR3 DNA is TGCGCCAGCAGCAAATCCAGGGACAGGGGGACAAATGAGCAGTTCTTC. Complete variable domain (other parts from reference TRBV5-1 and TRBJ2-1): KAGVTQTPRYLIKTRGQQVTLSCSPISGHRSVSWYQQTPGQGLQFLFEYFSETQRNKGNFPGRFSGRQFSNSRSEMNVSTLELGDSALYLCASSKSRDRGTNEQFFGPGTRLTVL.

The chain is built from TRBV6-1 and TRBJ2-7; 10 bases line up with TRBD2. Trimming took 6 bases from V and 1 from J; bases not matched to a gene: 6. CDR1 is MNHNS, CDR2 SASEGT, per germline. The CDR3 length is 15 residues. The CDR3 coding sequence is TGTGCCAGCAGCCCCCGGACTAGCGGTTCCTACGAGCAGTACTTC. Translation gives CASSPRTSGSYEQYF.

CDR3 sequence reads: CASRDRAGSQPQHF. The DNA of the CDR3 is TGTGCCAGCAGGGACAGGGCCGGGAGTCAGCCCCAGCATTTT. This chain joins TRBV6-1 and TRBJ1-5; 8 positions agree with TRBD1. CDR3 length equals 14 residues. CDR1 and CDR2 (germline): MNHNS, SASEGT. J gave up 6 bases and V 6 bases, and 7 bases lay outside the gene matches.

This clone was observed a single time. The rearrangement joins TRBV28 to TRBJ2-3, with 12 bases matching TRBD2. Germline CDR1 MDHEN, CDR2 SYDVKM. Trimming removed 7 bases from V and 5 bases from J; junction bases left unmatched: 13. This CDR3 region has 17 residues. The CDR3 DNA reads as TGTGCCAGCACCCTAAACCGACTAGCGGGAGCGGTAGATACGCAGTATTTT. It codes for CASTLNRLAGAVDTQYF.

V gene TRBV5-8 combines with J gene TRBJ2-5; 9 bases align to TRBD2. The CDR3 is 14 amino acids. Germline values: CDR1 SGHTS, CDR2 YDEGEE. The V segment lost 3 bases and the J segment 3 bases; nucleotides outside the gene matches: 3. The CDR3 sequence: CASSSLAGEETQYF. CDR3 DNA sequence: TGTGCCAGCAGCTCCTTAGCGGGAGAAGAGACCCAGTACTTC.

This clone was seen more than once but under ten times. V gene TRBV19 combines with J gene TRBJ2-5; tentatively, D is TRBD2 (7 bases). V lost 3 bases and J lost 2, with 16 bases in between. CDR3 length equals 16 residues. Germline V gives CDR1 LNHDA, CDR2 SQIVND (reference sequence). The CDR3 region is CASSMGRGMKQETQYF. The CDR3 nucleotides are TGTGCCAGTAGTATGGGGAGGGGGATGAAACAAGAGACCCAGTACTTC.

The chain joins TRBV2 to TRBJ1-1; D remains unclear. V lost 6 bases to trimming and J lost 8 bases, with 7 bases between them. In germline, CDR1 is SNHLY, CDR2 FYNNEI. This CDR3 is built from 10 residues. The CDR3 DNA reads as TGTGCCAGCAGCTATTTCGAAGCTTTCTTT. Translating gives CASSYFEAFF.

This rearrangement joins TRBV6-6 to TRBJ2-7, with D possibly TRBD2 on 5 matching bases. The V and J ends lost 4 bases and 2 bases respectively, with 15 bases between them. This CDR3 region has 15 residues. The germline V gene encodes CDR1 MNHNY and CDR2 SVGAGI (reference sequence). The CDR3 coding sequence is TGTGCCAGCAGTTCCCCACTAGTCTCTACCTACGAGCAGTACTTC. This encodes CASSSPLVSTYEQYF.

The chain couples TRBV28 to TRBJ2-4, with D possibly being TRBD2 (5 bases). Trimming pared 5 bases from V and 2 bases from J, leaving 16 bases between. Germline CDR1 reads MDHEN; CDR2 reads SYDVKM. The CDR3 spans 16 residues. The CDR3 spells CASSNRPDFSKNIQYF. The CDR3 DNA reads TGTGCCAGCAGTAACCGCCCGGACTTTTCCAAAAACATTCAGTACTTC.

CDR3 nucleotide sequence: TGTGCCAGCAGCCCCTGGGGTGGCGGGAGGGATACCTACGAGCAGTACTTC. This codes for CASSPWGGGRDTYEQYF. The chain recombines TRBV11-2 with TRBJ2-7; the match to TRBD2 covers 9 bases. V lost 5 bases and J lost 2; bases outside the gene matches: 13. The CDR3 is made up of 17 amino acids. Germline V CDR1 and CDR2: SGHAT, FQNNGV. Combining the CDR3 with reference TRBV11-2 and TRBJ2-7 gives the whole variable domain EAGVAQSPRYKIIEKRQSVAFWCNPISGHATLYWYQQILGQGPKLLIQFQNNGVVDDSQLPKDRFSAERLKGVDSTLKIQPAKLEDSAVYLCASSPWGGGRDTYEQYFGPGTRLTVT.

In the case of this clone: One junction end does not reproduce the germline sequence, and a read error may be involved. The rearrangement links TRBV6-5 to TRBJ1-6; D call uncertain. CDR3 length: 12 amino acids. Germline-derived CDR1 and CDR2 are MNHEY and SVGAGI. CDR3 nucleotide sequence: TGTGCCAGCAGTGAGCCGAATTCGCCCCTCCACTTT. It encodes CASSEPNSPLHF.

The count of this clone is one. The gene calls are TRBV19 and TRBJ1-1; D is possibly TRBD1 (5 bases). Germline lookup yields CDR1 LNHDA and CDR2 SQIVND (reference sequence). Between the trimmed V and J ends, which lost 3 bases and 7 bases, there was a span of 15 bases. CDR3 length equals 14 residues. Here the CDR3 DNA reads TGTGCCAGTAGTATTTTGCCCGGGAGGGGTGAAGCTTTCTTT. Protein sequence: CASSILPGRGEAFF.

V and J are TRBV9 and TRBJ2-7; 7 bases align to TRBD2. V shed 2 bases, J shed 3 bases, and the junction held 8 bases outside the gene matches. CDR1 is SGDLS and CDR2 is YYNGEE in the germline V gene. The CDR3 totals 15 residues. The CDR3 nucleotides read TGTGCCAGCAGCGTGCTAGCGGATTCAATCTACGAGCAGTACTTC. It codes for CASSVLADSIYEQYF.

The sample holds a few counts of this clone. This sequence joins TRBV19 and TRBJ1-1; D is ambiguous. CDR1 and CDR2 from the germline V gene are LNHDA and SQIVND (reference sequence). The CDR3 totals 14 residues. V lost 7 bases and J 0 bases, leaving 12 bases between the germline ends. This CDR3 is CASIPTEMNTEAFF. Here the CDR3 DNA reads TGTGCCAGTATCCCGACGGAGATGAACACTGAAGCTTTCTTT.

The chain joins TRBV5-1 to TRBJ2-3; no firm D call. Germline V gene sequence: CDR1 SGHRS, CDR2 YFSETQ. The CDR3 sequence is 12 residues long. V lost 4 bases and J lost 0, with 3 bases in between. DNA for the CDR3: TGCGCCAGCAGCCCGAGCACAGATACGCAGTATTTT. This codes for CASSPSTDTQYF.

The chain recombines TRBV19 with TRBJ2-7, with 9 nucleotides matching TRBD1. The V gene's germline CDR1 is LNHDA and CDR2 SQIVND (reference sequence). This CDR3 has 14 residues. The ends lost 4 bases at V and 3 bases at J; junction bases unmatched: 4. CDR3 sequence: CASSRETGGYEQYF. The CDR3, as DNA: TGTGCCAGTAGTAGGGAGACAGGGGGCTACGAGCAGTACTTC.

The V and J genes are TRBV29-1 and TRBJ2-7; TRBD1 might be the D (5 bases). CDR3 length: 11 amino acids. With 4 bases removed from V and 2 bases from J, the gap between germline ends came to 6 bases. The germline V gene encodes CDR1 SQVTM and CDR2 ANQGSEA. Here the CDR3 reads CSVGQPYEQYF. In nucleotides, the CDR3 is TGCAGCGTTGGACAGCCCTACGAGCAGTACTTC.

The V call is TRBV28, the J call TRBJ2-3; D remains ambiguous. Trimming pared 5 bases from V and 1 base from J, leaving 4 bases between. This CDR3 contains 12 residues. Germline-derived CDR1 and CDR2 are MDHEN and SYDVKM. CDR3 residues: CASSRGTDTQYF. The CDR3 nucleotides read TGTGCCAGCAGTCGAGGCACAGATACGCAGTATTTT.

This chain links TRBV28 with TRBJ2-3; TRBD1 matches 8 bases. CDR3 length equals 16 residues. V trimming: 6 bases; J trimming: 3 bases; junction bases outside the gene matches: 11. Germline CDR1 is MDHEN and CDR2 is SYDVKM. For the CDR3, the DNA is TGTGCCAGCAGCTCCATTTACGGGACAGGTACAGATACGCAGTATTTT. It translates to CASSSIYGTGTDTQYF. Supplemented by reference TRBV28 and TRBJ2-3, the full variable domain reads DVKVTQSSRYLVKRTGEKVFLECVQDMDHENMFWYRQDPGLGLRLIYFSYDVKMKEKGDIPEGYSVSREKKERFSLILESASTNQTSMYLCASSSIYGTGTDTQYFGPGTRLTVL.

The rearrangement joins TRBV9 to TRBJ2-1, with D perhaps TRBD2 (6 bases). Trimming removed 3 bases from V and 2 bases from J, with 9 bases in between. This CDR3 has 14 amino acids. Germline CDR1 SGDLS, CDR2 YYNGEE. The CDR3 nucleotides are TGTGCCAGCAGCGGCGGGACGCCCTACAATGAGCAGTTCTTC. Translating it yields CASSGGTPYNEQFF.

The chain carries TRBV27 and TRBJ2-7; 13 nucleotides line up with TRBD2. V shed 6 bases and J 3 bases; nucleotides not matched to a gene: 5. Germline V gives CDR1 MNHEY, CDR2 SMNVEV (reference sequence). This CDR3 has 15 residues. Here the CDR3 reads CASRTGTSGIYEQYF. The CDR3 region has the DNA TGTGCCAGCAGGACCGGGACTAGCGGGATCTACGAGCAGTACTTC.

This chain uses TRBV15 with TRBJ2-3; 7 nucleotides agree with TRBD2. The germline V gene has CDR1 LNHNV and CDR2 YYDKDF (reference sequence). CDR3 length equals 14 residues. Germline trimming cut 3 bases from V and 2 bases from J; bases unmatched to any gene: 2. CDR3 DNA: TGTGCCACCAGCAGGGGACTAACCACAGATACGCAGTATTTT. Protein: CATSRGLTTDTQYF.

The chain couples TRBV6-5 to TRBJ2-1; D may be TRBD1 (7 bases). The CDR3 is 14 residues long. The V end lost 5 bases, the J end lost 7 bases, and 15 bases lay between the germline ends. Per germline, CDR1 MNHEY and CDR2 SVGAGI. The CDR3 sequence: CASSMAGQQNEQFF. CDR3 nucleotides: TGTGCCAGCAGTATGGCGGGACAGCAGAATGAGCAGTTCTTC.

Only a few counts were recorded for this clone. V is TRBV19 and J is TRBJ1-1; the D is unclear. Germline CDR1 reads LNHDA; CDR2 reads SQIVND (reference sequence). This CDR3 is 15 amino acids long. Trimming took 5 bases from V and 0 from J, leaving 13 bases between them. The CDR3 nucleotides are TGTGCCAGTAGTCCCGCCTGGCTCCTGAACACTGAAGCTTTCTTT. It codes for CASSPAWLLNTEAFF.